What follows are 7 T cell receptor beta chains derived from one specimen sequenced in a study of blood T cell repertoires in COVID-19. Here immunoSEQ multiplex PCR was the method, and the copy in TCRdb shows in-frame clones only, minus some. The sample shows 200,000 to 300,000 clones, 75% to 90% of them seen only once. The sample taken for sequencing was peripheral blood. These receptors all stem from a man aged 30 to 39 with active or convalescent COVID-19.

V is TRBV7-9 and J is TRBJ2-1; unclear D gene. CDR3 size: 19 residues. V shed 1 base and J shed 0 bases, with 19 bases lying between them. Germline CDR1 SEHNR, CDR2 FQNEAQ (reference sequence). The CDR3 DNA reads TGTGCCAGCAGCTTAGATTTCAACTCCTACTCTAGCTCCTACAATGAGCAGTTCTTC. This codes for CASSLDFNSYSSSYNEQFF.

A few counts support this clone. The rearrangement uses TRBV4-3 and TRBJ1-3; the D gene is possibly TRBD1 (6 bases). The CDR3 loop spans 16 amino acids. Germline V lookup: CDR1 LGHNA, CDR2 YSLEER. Trimming took off 4 bases at V and 1 base at J, with 14 bases between the two ends. CDR3 nucleotides: TGCGCCAGCAGCCGGACCTTGACAGGTTCTGGAAACACCATATATTTT. It specifies CASSRTLTGSGNTIYF.

The J gene is TRBJ1-1, the V gene TRBV6-5; D perhaps matches TRBD1 (6 bases). The V and J ends lost 9 bases and 4 bases respectively, with 18 bases between them. The CDR3 extends over 14 amino acids. Germline V gene data show CDR1 as MNHEY and CDR2 as SVGAGI. This CDR3 is CASSRNRDGTEAFF. DNA of the CDR3: TGTGCCAGTAGCCGAAACAGGGATGGCACTGAAGCTTTCTTT.

This clone was counted a few times. The chain couples TRBV18 to TRBJ1-2; D remains ambiguous. There are 16 residues in the CDR3. V lost 2 bases and J lost 4, with 17 bases in between. Germline assignment: CDR1 KGHSH and CDR2 LQKENI. The CDR3 coding sequence is TGTGCCAGCTCACCAGCGGGGAACCGACTAGTCTATGGCTACACCTTC. It is translated as CASSPAGNRLVYGYTF.

This chain's CDR3 is CASGSRVEGAQTQYF. The CDR3 coding sequence is TGTGCTAGTGGTTCCCGGGTCGAGGGGGCACAGACCCAGTACTTC. The rearrangement uses TRBV12-5 and TRBJ2-5; 7 bases align to TRBD1. This CDR3 has 15 amino acids. In germline, CDR1 is LGHNT, CDR2 FRNRAP. Unmatched junction bases numbered 11, after V lost 4 bases and J lost 6 bases.

V usage is TRBV6-6 and J usage is TRBJ1-2, with D possibly TRBD1 on 5 matching bases. The V end was cut by 5 bases, the J end by 5 bases, with 30 bases between. CDR3 length: 19 residues. The germline CDR1 and CDR2 sequences are MNHNY and SVGAGI (reference sequence). CDR3 coding DNA: TGTGCCAGCAGTCTGGATGGGTTGCAGGGTGGCTCGAACACTTATGGCTACACCTTC. Protein product: CASSLDGLQGGSNTYGYTF.

The chain joins TRBV6-5 to TRBJ1-1; D unresolved. Trimming removed 5 bases from V and 6 bases from J, with 13 bases in between. Germline CDR1 reads MNHEY; CDR2 reads SVGAGI. The CDR3 loop spans 13 amino acids. The CDR3 region has the DNA TGTGCCAGCAGTCCTCAAGGTCGGGCTGAAGCTTTCTTT. It specifies CASSPQGRAEAFF.